The 32 T cell receptor beta chains presented below share a single source sample, sequenced in a study of shared clonotypes between healthy human individuals. Profiled with immunoSEQ multiplex PCR; TCRdb holds only in-frame clones, not every one. Among 2 million to 2.5 million clones listed, more than 85% were seen once. The sample was naive CD4+ T cells from PBMCs. Subset here: CD45RA+ positively selected. All receptors derive from a man in his late teens or twenties in good health. Some clones in this sample may be carry-over from other donors' samples.

The chain uses TRBV5-1 and TRBJ2-2; D is possibly TRBD2 (6 bases). The germline V gene encodes CDR1 SGHRS and CDR2 YFSETQ. The V gene lost 4 bases and the J gene lost 1 base, with 11 bases spanning the gap. There are 15 residues in the CDR3. CDR3 sequence reads: CASSPWGGNTGELFF. The CDR3 nucleotides read TGCGCCAGCAGCCCCTGGGGAGGGAACACCGGGGAGCTGTTTTTT.

The genes are TRBV2 and TRBJ1-2; a weak D match, TRBD1 (5 bases). This CDR3 has 12 residues. Trimming took 8 bases from V and 6 from J, leaving 13 bases between them. The germline V gene encodes CDR1 SNHLY and CDR2 FYNNEI. The CDR3 nucleotides are TGTGCCAGCTCCCGGAGGACAAATGGCTACACCTTC. Encoded protein: CASSRRTNGYTF.

V is TRBV11-2 and J is TRBJ1-1; 11 bases match TRBD1. V lost 5 bases and J lost 11; bases outside the gene matches: 7. The CDR3 totals 13 residues. The germline V gene has CDR1 SGHAT and CDR2 FQNNGV. CDR3 in DNA: TGTGCCAGCAGCCCGGACAGGGGGCCCGCGGCTTTCTTT. Its translation: CASSPDRGPAAFF.

This rearrangement joins TRBV10-2 to TRBJ2-5; D is ambiguous. The CDR3 has 15 amino acids. Germline lookup yields CDR1 WSHSY and CDR2 SAAADI. V was clipped by 3 bases and J by 4 bases, with 15 bases between them. The CDR3 coding sequence is TGCGCCAGCAGTGATGACTCGGTCGGGCGAGAGACCCAGTACTTC. This gives the protein CASSDDSVGRETQYF.

The CDR3 region has the DNA TGTGCCAGCAGCCCCTCTCGGGGCATTCAGTACTTC. Residues: CASSPSRGIQYF. This chain connects TRBV6-5 to TRBJ2-4; a weak D match, TRBD2 (5 bases). This CDR3 region has 12 residues. V lost 6 bases, J lost 9 bases, and 12 bases lay in between. The germline V gene has CDR1 MNHEY and CDR2 SVGAGI.

The J gene is TRBJ1-5, the V gene TRBV28; 8 nucleotides agree with TRBD1. V trimming: 6 bases; J trimming: 6 bases; junction bases outside the gene matches: 13. The CDR3 consists of 16 residues. Germline V gene lookup returns CDR1 MDHEN and CDR2 SYDVKM. CDR3: CASRAPGRGLGQPQHF. The DNA of the CDR3 is TGTGCCAGCAGGGCCCCGGGCAGGGGGCTCGGTCAGCCCCAGCATTTT.

The chain recombines TRBV9 with TRBJ2-3, with 10 bases identical to TRBD2. The V gene's germline CDR1 is SGDLS and CDR2 YYNGEE. This CDR3 comprises 18 residues. Trimming at V came to 2 bases and at J to 2 bases, leaving 11 bases not matched to a gene. The CDR3 sequence is CASSVAPGGLAITDTQYF. CDR3 in DNA: TGTGCCAGCAGCGTCGCCCCAGGGGGACTAGCGATCACAGATACGCAGTATTTT. The variable domain in full, completed from reference TRBV9 and TRBJ2-3, reads DSGVTQTPKHLITATGQRVTLRCSPRSGDLSVYWYQQSLDQGLQFLIQYYNGEERAKGNILERFSAQQFPDLHSELNLSSLELGDSALYFCASSVAPGGLAITDTQYFGPGTRLTVL.

This rearrangement joins TRBV27 to TRBJ1-1, with 8 bases aligning to TRBD1. V lost 7 bases, J lost 0 bases, and 10 bases stayed unmatched. This CDR3 is built from 16 residues. In germline, CDR1 is MNHEY, CDR2 SMNVEV (reference sequence). CDR3 DNA sequence: TGTGCCAGCATCCTCCGCGGGACAGGCTTGAACACTGAAGCTTTCTTT. This encodes CASILRGTGLNTEAFF.

This chain uses TRBV27 with TRBJ2-3; possible D gene TRBD1, 6 bases. This CDR3 has 17 amino acids. Trimming cost V 6 bases and J 1 base, with 20 bases left between them. In germline, CDR1 is MNHEY, CDR2 SMNVEV (reference sequence). DNA of the CDR3: TGTGCCAGCAGGCGACAGATTCTCAGGACAGGCACAGATACGCAGTATTTT. This codes for CASRRQILRTGTDTQYF.

This chain uses TRBV28 with TRBJ2-1; D may be TRBD1 (6 bases). Germline CDR1 reads MDHEN; CDR2 reads SYDVKM. The CDR3 is 15 residues long. Here the CDR3 reads CAGGQRETGLNEQFF. CDR3 nucleotide sequence: TGTGCTGGGGGACAAAGGGAGACGGGGCTCAATGAGCAGTTCTTC.

This clone appeared once. V usage is TRBV6-4 and J usage is TRBJ1-1; D possibly corresponds to TRBD1 (5 bases). Germline CDR1 MRHNA, CDR2 SNTAGT. V lost 4 bases to trimming and J lost 6 bases, with 18 bases between them. The CDR3 loop spans 15 amino acids. For the CDR3, the DNA is TGTGCCAGCAGTGGGACCGAAGCCAGGGCGGCTGAAGCTTTCTTT. Protein product: CASSGTEARAAEAFF.

The chain employs TRBV7-3 and TRBJ1-2; D possibly corresponds to TRBD1 (6 bases). Trimming took off 2 bases at V and 8 bases at J, with 12 bases between the two ends. Germline V gene data show CDR1 as SGHTA and CDR2 as FQGTGA. This CDR3 comprises 13 residues. DNA of the CDR3: TGTGCCAGCAGCTTATCAGGGGCGGACGGCTACACCTTC. As protein: CASSLSGADGYTF.

The V call is TRBV7-3, the J call TRBJ2-5, with D perhaps TRBD2 (6 bases). Germline values: CDR1 SGHTA, CDR2 FQGTGA. The CDR3 sequence is 14 residues long. The V end was cut by 5 bases, the J end by 4 bases, with 14 bases between. In DNA form, the CDR3 reads TGTGCCAGCAGCGCCGGGACGCGGGGAGAGACCCAGTACTTC. Translating gives CASSAGTRGETQYF.

This chain uses TRBV7-9 with TRBJ1-2; unclear D gene. CDR1 is SEHNR, CDR2 FQNEAQ, per germline (reference sequence). V was cut by 1 base and J by 2 bases, with 11 bases left in between. The CDR3 is 15 amino acids. CDR3 residues: CASSLGPGENYGYTF. The DNA of the CDR3 is TGTGCCAGCAGCTTAGGACCAGGCGAGAACTATGGCTACACCTTC.

This rearrangement joins TRBV18 to TRBJ2-3; 8 nucleotides line up with TRBD1. Unmatched junction bases numbered 9, after V lost 4 bases and J lost 0 bases. Per the germline V gene, CDR1 is KGHSH and CDR2 is LQKENI. The CDR3 is made up of 17 amino acids. CDR3 nucleotide sequence: TGTGCCAGCTCACAGAATCAGGGGGCCCTGAGCACAGATACGCAGTATTTT. Its translation is CASSQNQGALSTDTQYF.

The chain couples TRBV6-6 to TRBJ2-5; 9 nucleotides align to TRBD1. CDR1 MNHNY and CDR2 SVGAGI come from the germline V gene (reference sequence). The CDR3 runs 16 residues. Losses at the gene ends were 0 bases for V and 5 bases for J; bases not matched to a gene: 7. CDR3 sequence: CASSYSSGTGLETQYF. As DNA, the CDR3 is TGTGCCAGCAGTTACTCGTCCGGGACAGGGTTGGAGACCCAGTACTTC.

The V call is TRBV1, the J call TRBJ2-3; the listed D gene, TRBD1, was not tested against the DNA. TRBV1 is recorded as a pseudogene. The CDR3 runs 13 residues. The CDR3 sequence is CTSRKTGTDTQYF. DNA of the CDR3: TGCACCAGCAGAAAGACAGGGACAGATACGCAGTATTTT.

V is TRBV5-6 and J is TRBJ1-1; 7 bases match TRBD1. Germline V gene sequence: CDR1 SGHDT, CDR2 YYEEEE. V was pared by 3 bases and J by 5 bases, with 7 bases of the junction left unmatched. This CDR3 spans 14 amino acids. CDR3 nucleotides: TGTGCCAGCAGCTGGGAACAGGGGATAACTGAAGCTTTCTTT. Its translation: CASSWEQGITEAFF.

The gene calls are TRBV27 and TRBJ2-5, with D tentatively TRBD2 (5 bases). CDR1 and CDR2 from the germline V gene are MNHEY and SMNVEV (reference sequence). This CDR3 contains 14 residues. Trimming cost V 4 bases and J 7 bases, with 16 bases left between them. In DNA form, the CDR3 reads TGTGCCAGCAGTTCCCCCAAACGGGCGGGGACCCAGTACTTC. Translated, it gives CASSSPKRAGTQYF.

A word on this clone: At the DNA level, this CDR3 is encoded by other sequences in the same sample as well. The chain recombines TRBV2 with TRBJ2-5; D may be TRBD2 (6 bases). The V end lost 6 bases, the J end lost 4 bases, and 12 bases lay between the germline ends. The length of the CDR3 is 13 residues. The germline gives CDR1 SNHLY, CDR2 FYNNEI. CDR3: CASSGTGRETQYF. The CDR3 coding sequence is TGTGCCAGCAGCGGGACTGGGAGAGAGACCCAGTACTTC.

This clone was observed once. This rearrangement joins TRBV14 to TRBJ1-5; D unresolved. Trimming took 3 bases from V and 5 from J, leaving 8 bases between them. The V gene's germline CDR1 is SGHDN and CDR2 FVKESK. This CDR3 contains 13 residues. DNA of the CDR3: TGTGCCAGCAGCCAGGGTATCGATCAGCCCCAGCATTTT. This translates into CASSQGIDQPQHF.

The chain employs TRBV9 and TRBJ2-5; possibly TRBD1 for D (6 bases). The V gene lost 3 bases and the J gene lost 7 bases, with 19 bases spanning the gap. Germline V gene lookup returns CDR1 SGDLS and CDR2 YYNGEE. This CDR3 is 15 amino acids long. CDR3 DNA sequence: TGTGCCAGCAGCGAGCAGGACAGTCGAGTAGGGACCCAGTACTTC. As protein: CASSEQDSRVGTQYF.

The V and J genes are TRBV19 and TRBJ2-1; D possibly corresponds to TRBD2 (5 bases). Deletions cut 7 bases from V and 3 bases from J, with 16 bases between. The germline CDR1 and CDR2 sequences are LNHDA and SQIVND (reference sequence). The CDR3 sequence is 15 residues long. CDR3 in DNA: TGTGCCAGTACCCCTGGGCTACGGGGCTACAATGAGCAGTTCTTC. Its protein product is CASTPGLRGYNEQFF.

The chain employs TRBV5-1 and TRBJ2-7; the match to TRBD1 covers 9 bases. Germline V gene data show CDR1 as SGHRS and CDR2 as YFSETQ. Trimming cost V 4 bases and J 1 base; bases outside gene matches: 9. CDR3 length equals 16 residues. The CDR3 DNA follows: TGCGCCAGCAGCATACTGGGACAGGGAGCGTCCTACGAGCAGTACTTC. This codes for CASSILGQGASYEQYF.

This clone was counted a single time. V is TRBV6-1 and J is TRBJ2-7, with D perhaps matching TRBD2 (5 bases). Germline V gene data show CDR1 as MNHNS and CDR2 as SASEGT. Trimming took 10 bases from V and 12 from J, leaving 16 bases between them. This CDR3 contains 10 residues. The chain's CDR3 is CATLRGEWYF. The CDR3 coding sequence is TGTGCCACCCTACGGGGAGAGTGGTACTTC.

To note about this clone: Different DNA sequences within this sample yield the same CDR3. This sequence joins TRBV11-3 and TRBJ2-3; D is unclear. The CDR3 has 13 amino acids. Between the trimmed V and J ends, which lost 2 bases and 4 bases, there was a span of 7 bases. The germline V gene has CDR1 SGHNT and CDR2 YENEEA. This CDR3 reads CASSLRRADTQYF. CDR3 nucleotide sequence: TGTGCCAGCAGCTTAAGGAGAGCAGATACGCAGTATTTT.

V and J are TRBV5-4 and TRBJ2-3; D gene uncertain. The CDR3 totals 14 residues. The V gene's germline CDR1 is SGHNT and CDR2 YYREEE (reference sequence). V was pared by 4 bases and J by 2 bases, with 11 bases between. The CDR3 reads CASSVTLFTDTQYF. CDR3 nucleotide sequence: TGTGCCAGCAGCGTGACCCTTTTCACAGATACGCAGTATTTT.

The chain is built from TRBV15 and TRBJ2-1, with TRBD2 identical over 8 bases. CDR3 size: 18 residues. CDR1 and CDR2 from the germline V gene are LNHNV and YYDKDF (reference sequence). V dropped 4 bases and J dropped 6; count of bases not matched to a gene: 17. CDR3 bases: TGTGCCACCAGCACCCTCTTTAGCGGGACCGGGCCTGCCAATGAGCAGTTCTTC. Residues: CATSTLFSGTGPANEQFF.

The J gene is TRBJ1-5, the V gene TRBV28; no clear D. The V and J ends lost 4 bases and 7 bases respectively, with 14 bases between them. The CDR3 has 14 residues. CDR1 is MDHEN and CDR2 is SYDVKM in the germline V gene. The CDR3 spells CASSSLAGGQPQHF. The CDR3 nucleotides are TGTGCCAGCAGTTCCCTGGCGGGTGGCCAGCCCCAGCATTTT.

V is TRBV5-4 and J is TRBJ1-2, with D maybe TRBD1 (6 bases). The CDR3 spans 13 residues. The V and J ends lost 0 bases and 8 bases respectively, with 11 bases between them. Germline V gives CDR1 SGHNT, CDR2 YYREEE (reference sequence). The CDR3 protein is CASSLDSGEGYTF. CDR3 DNA: TGTGCCAGCAGCTTGGATTCAGGGGAAGGCTACACCTTC.

This chain joins TRBV19 and TRBJ1-5, with a weak D call TRBD1 (6 bases). The CDR3 spans 14 residues. The V gene lost 6 bases and the J gene lost 4 bases, with 13 bases spanning the gap. Germline lookup yields CDR1 LNHDA and CDR2 SQIVND (reference sequence). The CDR3: CASRVPRGNQPQHF. For the CDR3, the DNA is TGTGCCAGTAGGGTACCCAGGGGTAATCAGCCCCAGCATTTT.

To note about this clone: The sample contains more than one DNA sequence encoding this CDR3. The chain couples TRBV5-1 to TRBJ1-4, with unresolved D. Germline V CDR1 and CDR2: SGHRS, YFSETQ. The CDR3 loop spans 14 amino acids. Trimming removed 1 base from V and 0 bases from J, with 4 bases in between. CDR3 nucleotide sequence: TGCGCCAGCAGCTTGTCACCAACTAATGAAAAACTGTTTTTT. Its translation: CASSLSPTNEKLFF.